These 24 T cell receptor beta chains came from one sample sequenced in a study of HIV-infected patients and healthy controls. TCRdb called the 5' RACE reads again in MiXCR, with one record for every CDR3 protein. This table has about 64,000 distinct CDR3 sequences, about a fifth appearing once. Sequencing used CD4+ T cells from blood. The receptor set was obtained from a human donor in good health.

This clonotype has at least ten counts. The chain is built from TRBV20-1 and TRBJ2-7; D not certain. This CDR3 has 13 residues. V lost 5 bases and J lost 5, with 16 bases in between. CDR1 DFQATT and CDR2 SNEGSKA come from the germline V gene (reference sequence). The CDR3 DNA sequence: TGCAGTGCTCCACCCGGGCCAGAGGACGAGCAGTACTTC. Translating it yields CSAPPGPEDEQYF.

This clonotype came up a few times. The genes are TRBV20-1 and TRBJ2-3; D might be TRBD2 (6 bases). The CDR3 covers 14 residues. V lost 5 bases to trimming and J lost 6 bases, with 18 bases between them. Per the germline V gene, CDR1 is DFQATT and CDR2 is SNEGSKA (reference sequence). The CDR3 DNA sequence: TGCAGTGCTGCCGGGACTTATGGTCGGGATACGCAGTATTTT. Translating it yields CSAAGTYGRDTQYF.

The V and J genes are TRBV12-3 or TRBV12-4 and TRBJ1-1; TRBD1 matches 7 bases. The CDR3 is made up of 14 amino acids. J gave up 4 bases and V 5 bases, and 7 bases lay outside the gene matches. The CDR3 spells CASSPTGRATEAFF. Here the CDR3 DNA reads TGTGCCAGCAGTCCGACAGGGAGGGCCACTGAAGCTTTCTTT.

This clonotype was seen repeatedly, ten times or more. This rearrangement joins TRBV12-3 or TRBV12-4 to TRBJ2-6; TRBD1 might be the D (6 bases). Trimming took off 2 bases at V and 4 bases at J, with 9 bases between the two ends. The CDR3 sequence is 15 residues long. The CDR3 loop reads CASSLQGTGANVLTF. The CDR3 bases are TGTGCCAGCAGTTTACAGGGGACAGGGGCCAACGTCCTGACTTTC.

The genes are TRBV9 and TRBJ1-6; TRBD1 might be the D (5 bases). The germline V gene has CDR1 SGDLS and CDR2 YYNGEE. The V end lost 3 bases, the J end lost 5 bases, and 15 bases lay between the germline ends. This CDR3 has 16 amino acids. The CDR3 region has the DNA TGTGCCAGCAGCGCGATGGGGGGGTATGATAATTCACCCCTCCACTTT. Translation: CASSAMGGYDNSPLHF.

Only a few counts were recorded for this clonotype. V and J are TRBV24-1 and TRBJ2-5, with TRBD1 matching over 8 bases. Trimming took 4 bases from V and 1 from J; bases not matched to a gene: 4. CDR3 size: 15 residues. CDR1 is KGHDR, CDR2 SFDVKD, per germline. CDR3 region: CATSENGQGQETQYF. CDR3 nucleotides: TGTGCCACCAGTGAAAACGGACAGGGCCAAGAGACCCAGTACTTC.

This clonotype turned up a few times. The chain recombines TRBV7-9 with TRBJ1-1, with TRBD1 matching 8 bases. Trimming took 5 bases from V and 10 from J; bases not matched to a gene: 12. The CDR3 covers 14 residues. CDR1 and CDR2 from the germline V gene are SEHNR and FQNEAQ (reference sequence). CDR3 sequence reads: CASSRGQDRAGAFF. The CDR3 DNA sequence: TGTGCCAGCAGCCGGGGACAGGACAGAGCTGGAGCTTTCTTT. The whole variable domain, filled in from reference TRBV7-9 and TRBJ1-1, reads DTGVSQNPRHKITKRGQNVTFRCDPISEHNRLYWYRQTLGQGPEFLTYFQNEAQLEKSRLLSDRFSAERPKGSFSTLEIQRTEQGDSAMYLCASSRGQDRAGAFFGQGTRLTVV.

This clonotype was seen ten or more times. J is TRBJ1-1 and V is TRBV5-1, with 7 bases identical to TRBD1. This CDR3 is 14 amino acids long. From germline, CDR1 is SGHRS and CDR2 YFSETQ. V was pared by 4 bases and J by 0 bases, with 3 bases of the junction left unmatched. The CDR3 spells CASSPGQVNTEAFF. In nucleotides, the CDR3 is TGCGCCAGCAGCCCCGGACAGGTGAACACTGAAGCTTTCTTT. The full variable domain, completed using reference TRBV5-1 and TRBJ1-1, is KAGVTQTPRYLIKTRGQQVTLSCSPISGHRSVSWYQQTPGQGLQFLFEYFSETQRNKGNFPGRFSGRQFSNSRSEMNVSTLELGDSALYLCASSPGQVNTEAFFGQGTRLTVV.

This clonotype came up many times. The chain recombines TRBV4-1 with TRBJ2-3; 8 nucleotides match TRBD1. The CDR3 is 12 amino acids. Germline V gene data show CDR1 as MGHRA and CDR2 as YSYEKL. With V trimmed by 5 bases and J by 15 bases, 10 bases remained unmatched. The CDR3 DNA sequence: TGCGCCAGCAGCTACACAGGGGGGACGCCTTATTTT. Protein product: CASSYTGGTPYF.

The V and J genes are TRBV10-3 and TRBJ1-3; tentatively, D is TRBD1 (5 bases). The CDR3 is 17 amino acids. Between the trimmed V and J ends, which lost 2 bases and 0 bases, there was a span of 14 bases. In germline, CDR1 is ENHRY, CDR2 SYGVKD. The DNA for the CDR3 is TGTGCCATCAGTGAGGGGGGGACGTTCCGCTCTGGAAACACCATATATTTT. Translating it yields CAISEGGTFRSGNTIYF.

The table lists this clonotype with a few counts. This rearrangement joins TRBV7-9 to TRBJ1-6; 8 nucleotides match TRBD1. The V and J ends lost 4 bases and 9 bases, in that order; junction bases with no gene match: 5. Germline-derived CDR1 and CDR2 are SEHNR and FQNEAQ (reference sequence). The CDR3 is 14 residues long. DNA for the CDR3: TGTGCCAGCAGCTCCGGACAGGGCGGTTCACCCCTCCACTTT. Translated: CASSSGQGGSPLHF.

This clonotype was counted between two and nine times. The CDR3 nucleotides are TGTGCCAGCAGCTTAAGAGGGACAGGGCAACTAGATACGCAGTATTTT. Amino acid sequence: CASSLRGTGQLDTQYF. The rearrangement joins TRBV7-2 to TRBJ2-3; TRBD1 aligns across 9 bases. Germline V lookup: CDR1 SGHTA, CDR2 FQGNSA. The CDR3 loop spans 16 amino acids. The ends lost 2 bases at V and 5 bases at J; junction bases unmatched: 8.

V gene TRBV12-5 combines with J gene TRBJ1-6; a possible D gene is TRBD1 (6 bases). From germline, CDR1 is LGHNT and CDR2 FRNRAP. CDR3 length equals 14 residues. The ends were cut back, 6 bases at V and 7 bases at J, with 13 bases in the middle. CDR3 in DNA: TGTGCTAGTGGCTCGGACAGCCCCAATTCACCCCTCCACTTT. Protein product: CASGSDSPNSPLHF.

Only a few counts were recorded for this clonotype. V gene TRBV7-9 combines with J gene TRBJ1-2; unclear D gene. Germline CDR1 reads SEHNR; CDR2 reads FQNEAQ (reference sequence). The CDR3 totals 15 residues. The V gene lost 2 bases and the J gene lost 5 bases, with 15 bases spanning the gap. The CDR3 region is CASSLIRVPDYGYTF. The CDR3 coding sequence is TGTGCCAGCAGCTTAATAAGGGTCCCTGATTATGGCTACACCTTC.

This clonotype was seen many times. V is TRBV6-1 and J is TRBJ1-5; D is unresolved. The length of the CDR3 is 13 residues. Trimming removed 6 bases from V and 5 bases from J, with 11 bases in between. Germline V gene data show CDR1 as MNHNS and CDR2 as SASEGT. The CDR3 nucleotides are TGTGCCAGCAGAAGGACCCGGGATCAGCCCCAGCATTTT. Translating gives CASRRTRDQPQHF.

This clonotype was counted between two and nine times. The CDR3 is CASRPPGDAGEAFF. The CDR3 coding sequence is TGTGCCAGCAGGCCCCCGGGTGACGCGGGTGAAGCTTTCTTT. The genes are TRBV6-6 and TRBJ1-1; no definite D call. V lost 6 bases and J lost 7, with 18 bases in between. The CDR3 length is 14 residues. CDR1 is MNHNY and CDR2 is SVGAGI in the germline V gene (reference sequence).

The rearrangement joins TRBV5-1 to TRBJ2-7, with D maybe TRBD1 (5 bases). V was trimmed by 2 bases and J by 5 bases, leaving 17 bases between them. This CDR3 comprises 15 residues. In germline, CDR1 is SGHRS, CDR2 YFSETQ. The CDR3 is CASSFYKGMRNEQYF. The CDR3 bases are TGCGCCAGCAGCTTTTATAAGGGGATGAGGAACGAGCAGTACTTC.

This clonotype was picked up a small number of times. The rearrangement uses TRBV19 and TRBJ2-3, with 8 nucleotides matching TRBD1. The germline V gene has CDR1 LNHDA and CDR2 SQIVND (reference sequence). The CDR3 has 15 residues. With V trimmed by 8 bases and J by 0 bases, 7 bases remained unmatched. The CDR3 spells CASEDRAASTDTQYF. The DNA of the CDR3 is TGTGCCAGTGAGGACAGGGCGGCTAGCACAGATACGCAGTATTTT. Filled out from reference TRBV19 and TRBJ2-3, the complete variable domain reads DGGITQSPKYLFRKEGQNVTLSCEQNLNHDAMYWYRQDPGQGLRLIYYSQIVNDFQKGDIAEGYSVSREKKESFPLTVTSAQKNPTAFYLCASEDRAASTDTQYFGPGTRLTVL.

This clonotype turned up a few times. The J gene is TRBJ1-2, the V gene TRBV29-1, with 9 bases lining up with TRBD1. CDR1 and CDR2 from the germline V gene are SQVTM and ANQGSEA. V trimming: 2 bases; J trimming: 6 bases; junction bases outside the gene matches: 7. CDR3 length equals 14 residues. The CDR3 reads CSVETTGGGNGYTF. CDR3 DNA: TGCAGCGTTGAAACCACAGGGGGCGGGAATGGCTACACCTTC. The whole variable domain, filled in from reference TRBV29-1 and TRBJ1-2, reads SAVISQKPSRDICQRGTSLTIQCQVDSQVTMMFWYRQQPGQSLTLIATANQGSEATYESGFVIDKFPISRPNLTFSTLTVSNMSPEDSSIYLCSVETTGGGNGYTFGSGTRLTVV.

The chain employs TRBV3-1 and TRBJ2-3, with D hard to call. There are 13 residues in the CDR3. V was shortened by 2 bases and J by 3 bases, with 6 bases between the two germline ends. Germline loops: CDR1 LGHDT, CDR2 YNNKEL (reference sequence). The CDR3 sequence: CASSQPGTDTQYF. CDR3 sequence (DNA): TGTGCCAGCAGCCAACCTGGGACAGATACGCAGTATTTT.

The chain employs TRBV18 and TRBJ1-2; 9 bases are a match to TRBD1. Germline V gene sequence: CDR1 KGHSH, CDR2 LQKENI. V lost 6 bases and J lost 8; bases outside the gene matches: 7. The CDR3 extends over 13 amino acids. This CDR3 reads CASSGTGIKGYTF. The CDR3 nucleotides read TGTGCCAGCTCCGGGACAGGGATTAAAGGCTACACCTTC.

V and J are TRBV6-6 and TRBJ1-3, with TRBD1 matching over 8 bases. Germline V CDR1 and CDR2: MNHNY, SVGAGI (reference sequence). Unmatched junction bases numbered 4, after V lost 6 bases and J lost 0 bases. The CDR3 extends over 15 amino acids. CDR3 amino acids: CASSQQGGSGNTIYF. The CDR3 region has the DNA TGTGCCAGCAGCCAACAGGGGGGCTCTGGAAACACCATATATTTT.

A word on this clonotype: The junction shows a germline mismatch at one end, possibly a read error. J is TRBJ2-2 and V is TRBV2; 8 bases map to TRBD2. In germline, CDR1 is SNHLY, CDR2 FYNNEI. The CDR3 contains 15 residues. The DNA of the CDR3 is TGTGCTAGCAGTCAAGCGGGAGTTTCCACCGGGGAGCTGTTTTTT. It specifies CASSQAGVSTGELFF.

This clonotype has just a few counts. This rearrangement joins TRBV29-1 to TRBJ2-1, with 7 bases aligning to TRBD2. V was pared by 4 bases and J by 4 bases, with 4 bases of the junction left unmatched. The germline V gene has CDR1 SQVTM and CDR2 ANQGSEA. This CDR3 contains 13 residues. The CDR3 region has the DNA TGCAGCGTTGTCCCAGCGGGGTACAATGAGCAGTTCTTC. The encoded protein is CSVVPAGYNEQFF.